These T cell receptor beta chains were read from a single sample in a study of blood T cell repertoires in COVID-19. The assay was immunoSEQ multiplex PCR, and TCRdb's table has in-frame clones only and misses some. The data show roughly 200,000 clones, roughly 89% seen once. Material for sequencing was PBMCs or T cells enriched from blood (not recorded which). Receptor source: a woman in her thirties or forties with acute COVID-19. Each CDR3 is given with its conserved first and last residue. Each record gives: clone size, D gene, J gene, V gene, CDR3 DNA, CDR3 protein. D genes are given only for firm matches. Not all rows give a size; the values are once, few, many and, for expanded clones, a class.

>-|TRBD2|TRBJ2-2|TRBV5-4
TGTGCCAGCAGCTTACCGGGACTAGCGGGAGCCGGGGAGCTGTTTTTT
CASSLPGLAGAGELFF
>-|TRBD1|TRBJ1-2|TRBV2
TGTGCCAGCAGTCATCTGACAGGGAACTATGGCTACACCTTC
CASSHLTGNYGYTF
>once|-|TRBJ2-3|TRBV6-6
TGTGCCAGCAGTTACGGGTCTCGGGCAGATACGCAGTATTTT
CASSYGSRADTQYF
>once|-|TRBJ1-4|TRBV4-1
TGCGCCAGCAGCCTACCTCCTCAGGGGCGTACAACTAATGAAAAACTGTTTTTT
CASSLPPQGRTTNEKLFF
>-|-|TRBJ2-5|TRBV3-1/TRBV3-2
TGTGCCAGCAGCCAATATACTGAAGGGGAGGATCCGGTTGAGACCCAGTACTTC
CASSQYTEGEDPVETQYF
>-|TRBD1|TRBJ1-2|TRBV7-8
TGTGCCAGCAGCTCCGGACAGGGCCAAAACTATGGCTACACCTTC
CASSSGQGQNYGYTF
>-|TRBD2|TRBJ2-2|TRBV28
TGTGCCAGCAGTGCAAGGGGACTAGCGGCCCGAGTTCCCAACACCGGGGAGCTGTTTTTT
CASSARGLAARVPNTGELFF
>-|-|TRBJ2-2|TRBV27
TGTGCCAGCCAACTGGCGGAGTACACCGGGGAGCTGTTTTTT
CASQLAEYTGELFF
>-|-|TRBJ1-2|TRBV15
TGTGCCACCAGCAGACATGGGAAGGGGGATGGCTACACCTTC
CATSRHGKGDGYTF
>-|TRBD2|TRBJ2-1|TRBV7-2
TGTGCCAGCAGCGCCCTAGCGGGGGGCGGAGGTGAGCAGTTCTTC
CASSALAGGGGEQFF
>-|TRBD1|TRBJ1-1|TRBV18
TGTGCCAGTCGGGACAGCCTGAACACTGAAGCTTTCTTT
CASRDSLNTEAFF
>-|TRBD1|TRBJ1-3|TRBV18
TGTGCCAGCTCAAGCAGACAGGGAACCGGAGAAAACACCATATATTTT
CASSSRQGTGENTIYF
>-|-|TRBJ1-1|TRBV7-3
TGTGCCAGCAGCCCTGGGCCGAACACTGAAGCTTTCTTT
CASSPGPNTEAFF
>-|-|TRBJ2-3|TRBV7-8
TGTGCCAGCACCCCCGCCCAGGTCACAGATACGCAGTATTTT
CASTPAQVTDTQYF
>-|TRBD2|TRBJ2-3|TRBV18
TGTGCCAGCTCACCTAATCGATTGGCGGGAGCCACAGATACGCAGTATTTT
CASSPNRLAGATDTQYF
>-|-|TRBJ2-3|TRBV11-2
TGTGCCAGCAGCGAACCGGGGTTAGATACGCAGTATTTT
CASSEPGLDTQYF
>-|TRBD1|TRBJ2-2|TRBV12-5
TGTGCTAGCACCATAGGGGGCCGGGAGCTGTTTTTT
CASTIGGRELFF
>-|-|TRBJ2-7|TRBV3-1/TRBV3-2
TGTGCCAGCAGCCGGGACAGCGGGAGCACCTACGAGCAGTACTTC
CASSRDSGSTYEQYF
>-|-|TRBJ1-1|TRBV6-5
TGTGCCAGCAACGAAGGAGTACTATTGAACACTGAAGCTTTCTTT
CASNEGVLLNTEAFF
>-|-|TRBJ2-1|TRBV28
TGTGCCAGCAGTTTGCTAGCCCCCAATGAGCAGTTCTTC
CASSLLAPNEQFF
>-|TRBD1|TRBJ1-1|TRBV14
TGTGCCAGCAGCCAAGGACAGGGAAACACTGAAGCTTTCTTT
CASSQGQGNTEAFF
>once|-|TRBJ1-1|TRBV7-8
TGTGCCAGCAGCCCCGCCCTCCAGGTGGACACTGAAGCTTTCTTT
CASSPALQVDTEAFF
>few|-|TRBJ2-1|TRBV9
TGTGCCAGCAGCCCCCAGGGCACTGAGCAGTTCTTC
CASSPQGTEQFF
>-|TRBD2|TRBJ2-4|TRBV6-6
TGTGCCAGCAGTCCCCCCCGGGGGGGGCCGAATTTAGCCAAAAACATTCAGTACTTC
CASSPPRGGPNLAKNIQYF
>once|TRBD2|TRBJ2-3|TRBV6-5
TGTGCCAGCAGACTACCGGGACTAGGCACAGATACGCAGTATTTT
CASRLPGLGTDTQYF
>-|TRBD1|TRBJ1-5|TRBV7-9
TGTGCCAGCAGCCGACAGGGAGATCAGCCCCAGCATTTT
CASSRQGDQPQHF
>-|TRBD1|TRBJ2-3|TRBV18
TGTGCCAGCTCACCGTGGGACAGCTCCACAGATACGCAGTATTTT
CASSPWDSSTDTQYF
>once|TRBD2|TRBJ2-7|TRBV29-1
TGCAGCGTTGAAGAGGGACTATTTTCTCACGAGCAGTACTTC
CSVEEGLFSHEQYF
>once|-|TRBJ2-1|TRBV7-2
TGTGCCAGCAGCCGACAGGCGTACAATGAGCAGTTCTTC
CASSRQAYNEQFF
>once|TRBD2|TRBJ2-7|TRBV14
TGTGCCAGCAGCTATGGGGAGGGATACGAGCAGTACTTC
CASSYGEGYEQYF
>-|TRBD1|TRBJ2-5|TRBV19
TGTGCCAGTAGTATCCCCGGGACAGGGGGCGGAGAGACCCAGTACTTC
CASSIPGTGGGETQYF
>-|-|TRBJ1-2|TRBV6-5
TGTGCCAGCCGGCAGACAGCCCAAATCTATGGCTACACCTTC
CASRQTAQIYGYTF
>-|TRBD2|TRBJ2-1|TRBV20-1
TGCAGTGCTAGTGACACCCGGACTAGCGGTAACAATGAGCAGTTCTTC
CSASDTRTSGNNEQFF
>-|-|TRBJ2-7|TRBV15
TGTGCCACCAGCACGGACAGCCGCTACGAGCAGTACTTC
CATSTDSRYEQYF
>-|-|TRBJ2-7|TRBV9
TGTGCCAGCAGCGGGCCCGGCGATAGCTCAATCCTTCACGAGCAGTACTTC
CASSGPGDSSILHEQYF
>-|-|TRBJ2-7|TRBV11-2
TGTGCCAGCAGCTTACCTCAGGCCAGGTCCTCCTACGAGCAGTACTTC
CASSLPQARSSYEQYF